Below are 6 T cell receptor beta chains sequenced from a single sample in a study of T cells in Graves' hyperthyroidism and ophthalmopathy. Amplification targeted TCR beta CDR3 regions from RNA transcripts. TCR CDR3 regions were first amplified by RT-PCR with HTBI primers. TCRdb used MiXCR to reprocess the multiplex PCR reads, holding one entry per CDR3 protein. The sample lists 300,000 to 450,000 distinct CDR3 sequences, around 13% occurring once. The sample comprised blood. The receptors come from a woman aged 30 to 39 with Graves' ophthalmopathy.

The genes are TRBV5-1 and TRBJ2-2; tentatively, D is TRBD1 or TRBD2 (5 bases each). Germline CDR1 SGHRS, CDR2 YFSETQ. This CDR3 has 15 amino acids. Trimming stripped 4 bases from V and 5 bases from J, with 15 bases between. CDR3 protein: CASSPGAGATGELFF. For the CDR3, the DNA is TGCGCCAGCAGCCCCGGCGCCGGGGCGACCGGGGAGCTGTTTTTT. The full variable domain, its missing parts supplied by reference TRBV5-1 and TRBJ2-2, is KAGVTQTPRYLIKTRGQQVTLSCSPISGHRSVSWYQQTPGQGLQFLFEYFSETQRNKGNFPGRFSGRQFSNSRSEMNVSTLELGDSALYLCASSPGAGATGELFFGEGSRLTVL.

There are a few counts of this clonotype. The J gene is TRBJ2-2, the V gene TRBV28; D not resolved. The CDR3 contains 12 residues. CDR1 is MDHEN and CDR2 is SYDVKM in the germline V gene. Trimming shortened V by 3 bases and J by 4 bases, and 3 bases separated the two germline ends. In DNA, the CDR3 is TGTGCCAGCAGTTTCCTCACCGGGGAGCTGTTTTTT. It encodes CASSFLTGELFF.

The chain carries TRBV7-9 and TRBJ2-1; 7 nucleotides align to TRBD1. Germline V CDR1 and CDR2: SEHNR, FQNEAQ (reference sequence). V lost 6 bases, J lost 1 base, and 9 bases stayed unmatched. The CDR3 totals 16 residues. The chain's CDR3 is CASRPRSRGSYNEQFF. In DNA, the CDR3 is TGTGCCAGCAGACCCCGATCCAGGGGGTCCTACAATGAGCAGTTCTTC.

This clonotype was found many times. The chain combines TRBV6-4 with TRBJ2-3; TRBD2 agrees at 9 bases. Germline V gene sequence: CDR1 MRHNA, CDR2 SNTAGT. The CDR3 length is 17 residues. V was pared by 2 bases and J by 1 base, with 7 bases of the junction left unmatched. The CDR3 spells CASSDDFERGGTDTQYF. CDR3 bases: TGTGCCAGCAGTGACGATTTCGAGCGGGGGGGCACAGATACGCAGTATTTT.

At least ten counts were recorded for this clonotype. The genes are TRBV20-1 and TRBJ2-7, with 7 bases lining up with TRBD1. Germline trimming cut 4 bases from V and 6 bases from J; bases unmatched to any gene: 9. This CDR3 contains 13 residues. Per germline, CDR1 DFQATT and CDR2 SNEGSKA (reference sequence). The chain's CDR3 is CSANRDSPGEQYF. The CDR3 DNA reads as TGCAGTGCTAACCGGGACAGCCCTGGCGAGCAGTACTTC.

The sample holds many counts of this clonotype. This chain uses TRBV2 with TRBJ1-1; no reliable D call. Looked up from germline, CDR1 is SNHLY and CDR2 is FYNNEI. The germline V and J ends were trimmed by 6 bases and 1 base, with 15 bases remaining between them. The CDR3 covers 15 residues. This chain's CDR3 is CASRPGGTWNTEAFF. The CDR3 DNA reads as TGTGCCAGCAGGCCGGGAGGTACATGGAACACTGAAGCTTTCTTT. The complete variable domain, with remaining parts taken from reference TRBV2 and TRBJ1-1, reads EPEVTQTPSHQVTQMGQEVILRCVPISNHLYFYWYRQILGQKVEFLVSFYNNEISEKSEIFDDQFSVERPDGSNFTLKIRSTKLEDSAMYFCASRPGGTWNTEAFFGQGTRLTVV.